The 23 T cell receptor beta chains below were found in one sample sequenced in a study of blood T cell repertoires in COVID-19. This table comes from immunoSEQ multiplex PCR, and its TCRdb copy is limited to in-frame clones, with some not included. Of some 350,000 clones listed, approximately 87% are singletons. Sequenced input: peripheral blood. The source is a woman aged 50 to 65 with COVID-19, enrolled during active disease.

This clone was detected only once. The chain recombines TRBV12-3 or TRBV12-4 with TRBJ1-2, with D perhaps TRBD1 (6 bases). Trimming cost V 6 bases and J 3 bases, with 11 bases left between them. The length of the CDR3 is 13 residues. CDR3 region: CASRESGDYGYTF. DNA of the CDR3: TGTGCCAGCAGAGAGTCAGGGGACTATGGCTACACCTTC.

This clone showed up just once. The chain is built from TRBV6-1 and TRBJ2-5, with D tentatively TRBD2 (6 bases). Between the trimmed V and J ends, which lost 1 base and 4 bases, there was a span of 19 bases. Germline V lookup: CDR1 MNHNS, CDR2 SASEGT. The CDR3 extends over 17 amino acids. CDR3 nucleotides: TGTGCCAGCAGTGAAGTGTTGTCGGGGGTAACGTTAGAGACCCAGTACTTC. Its protein is CASSEVLSGVTLETQYF.

The V call is TRBV6-5, the J call TRBJ2-2; 9 bases align to TRBD2. The CDR3 totals 15 residues. Germline CDR1 MNHEY, CDR2 SVGAGI. V trimming: 10 bases; J trimming: 5 bases; junction bases outside the gene matches: 11. CDR3 sequence: CATEIAGVRTGELFF. CDR3 DNA sequence: TGTGCCACCGAAATAGCGGGAGTCAGAACCGGGGAGCTGTTTTTT.

This chain uses TRBV4-1 with TRBJ1-1; 9 nucleotides match TRBD1. This CDR3 is built from 15 residues. J lost 7 bases, V lost 4 bases, and 10 bases had no gene match. Per the germline V gene, CDR1 is MGHRA and CDR2 is YSYEKL. The CDR3 loop reads CASSLPGQGKGEAFF. In nucleotides, the CDR3 is TGCGCCAGCAGCCTACCGGGACAGGGAAAAGGTGAAGCTTTCTTT.

The table lists this clone with a count of one. The genes are TRBV5-4 and TRBJ2-1, with TRBD2 as a possible D gene (7 bases). This CDR3 contains 14 residues. V shed 7 bases and J shed 8 bases, with 19 bases lying between them. In germline, CDR1 is SGHNT, CDR2 YYREEE (reference sequence). The CDR3 here is CASSRGGERDEQFF. The CDR3 DNA reads TGTGCCAGCTCTAGGGGGGGGGAGCGGGATGAGCAGTTCTTC. Together with reference TRBV5-4 and TRBJ2-1, the CDR3 gives the full variable domain: ETGVTQSPTHLIKTRGQQVTLRCSSQSGHNTVSWYQQALGQGPQFIFQYYREEENGRGNFPPRFSGLQFPNYSSELNVNALELDDSALYLCASSRGGERDEQFFGPGTRLTVL.

V gene TRBV2 combines with J gene TRBJ1-2, with 7 bases fitting TRBD1. The CDR3 length is 15 residues. Trimming took 6 bases from V and 2 from J; bases not matched to a gene: 9. Germline CDR1 and CDR2: SNHLY and FYNNEI. CDR3 in DNA: TGTGCCAGCAGGACCGGGACAGAGATAAACTATGGCTACACCTTC. Residues: CASRTGTEINYGYTF.

The chain recombines TRBV6-2 or TRBV6-3 with TRBJ1-5, with 9 bases fitting TRBD1. Unmatched junction bases numbered 13, after V lost 4 bases and J lost 0 bases. The CDR3 runs to 19 residues. Germline V gives CDR1 MNHEY, CDR2 SVGEGT. DNA of the CDR3: TGTGCCAGCAGTTCTCACGGGACAGGGCTGGGTTATAGCAATCAGCCCCAGCATTTT. Translation gives CASSSHGTGLGYSNQPQHF.

The chain is built from TRBV11-2 and TRBJ2-7, with 8 bases aligning to TRBD1. Trimming took 6 bases from V and 4 from J; bases not matched to a gene: 14. Germline CDR1 is SGHAT and CDR2 is FQNNGV. The CDR3 has 16 residues. CDR3 amino acids: CASSLTDRGFRYEQYF. DNA of the CDR3: TGTGCCAGCAGTCTTACCGACAGGGGTTTTCGTTACGAGCAGTACTTC.

The genes are TRBV7-9 and TRBJ2-3, with a possible D match to TRBD2 (6 bases). This CDR3 is 12 amino acids long. Germline CDR1 and CDR2: SEHNR and FQNEAQ (reference sequence). Trimming cost V 3 bases and J 6 bases, with 7 bases left between them. The CDR3 spells CASSFGGDTQYF. Here the CDR3 DNA reads TGTGCCAGCAGCTTTGGAGGGGATACGCAGTATTTT.

The rearrangement uses TRBV10-3 and TRBJ2-7; D remains unclear. The length of the CDR3 is 12 residues. Germline CDR1 is ENHRY and CDR2 is SYGVKD. V lost 2 bases, J lost 9 bases, and 11 bases lay in between. The chain's CDR3 is CAISETAIGQYF. CDR3 nucleotide sequence: TGTGCCATCAGTGAGACAGCCATAGGGCAGTACTTC.

There are a few counts of this clone. V usage is TRBV10-3 and J usage is TRBJ1-5, with 8 bases lining up with TRBD1. From germline, CDR1 is ENHRY and CDR2 SYGVKD. V lost 5 bases to trimming and J lost 2 bases; unmatched junction nucleotides: 2. The CDR3 runs to 14 residues. Here the CDR3 reads CAISQQGGNQPQHF. The CDR3 region has the DNA TGTGCCATCAGTCAACAGGGGGGCAATCAGCCCCAGCATTTT.

The chain uses TRBV4-1 and TRBJ1-3, with TRBD1 as a possible D gene (5 bases). Deletions cut 4 bases from V and 0 bases from J, with 16 bases between. The CDR3 runs 17 residues. Germline V gives CDR1 MGHRA, CDR2 YSYEKL. CDR3 bases: TGCGCCAGCAGCCTAACGGGAGGGACTCGCTCTGGAAACACCATATATTTT. It codes for CASSLTGGTRSGNTIYF.

The rearrangement uses TRBV12-3 or TRBV12-4 and TRBJ1-1, with 11 bases aligning to TRBD1. The trim removed 5 bases at V and 7 bases at J, leaving 3 bases unmatched. The CDR3 runs to 13 residues. This chain's CDR3 is CASSRTGGREAFF. CDR3 DNA: TGTGCCAGCAGTCGGACAGGGGGCCGTGAAGCTTTCTTT.

The chain carries TRBV12-5 and TRBJ2-7; D is perhaps TRBD1 (5 bases). In germline, CDR1 is LGHNT, CDR2 FRNRAP. V dropped 3 bases and J dropped 5 bases, with 17 bases sitting between them. CDR3 size: 15 residues. This CDR3 reads CASGFWGPGRDEQYF. The CDR3 DNA reads TGTGCTAGTGGTTTCTGGGGCCCCGGCAGAGACGAGCAGTACTTC.

About this clone itself: This sample includes further DNA sequences coding for the same CDR3. The chain joins TRBV9 to TRBJ2-7; unclear D gene. Per the germline V gene, CDR1 is SGDLS and CDR2 is YYNGEE. Trimming stripped 0 bases from V and 0 bases from J, with 7 bases between. The CDR3 has 14 residues. CDR3 residues: CASSVVPSSYEQYF. The CDR3 DNA follows: TGTGCCAGCAGCGTAGTCCCTAGCTCCTACGAGCAGTACTTC. Drawing the rest from reference TRBV9 and TRBJ2-7, the complete variable domain is DSGVTQTPKHLITATGQRVTLRCSPRSGDLSVYWYQQSLDQGLQFLIQYYNGEERAKGNILERFSAQQFPDLHSELNLSSLELGDSALYFCASSVVPSSYEQYFGPGTRLTVT.

This clone was recorded only once. The rearrangement joins TRBV2 to TRBJ1-1; D is possibly TRBD1 (6 bases). CDR3 length equals 11 residues. V was pared by 3 bases and J by 12 bases, with 11 bases between. CDR1 is SNHLY and CDR2 is FYNNEI in the germline V gene. The chain's CDR3 is CASSESRGTFF. CDR3 coding DNA: TGTGCCAGCAGTGAGTCTAGGGGGACTTTCTTT.

This clone was recorded a few times. The chain uses TRBV6-1 and TRBJ2-1; perhaps TRBD2 as D (5 bases). Trimming pared 1 base from V and 7 bases from J, leaving 14 bases between. The length of the CDR3 is 15 residues. Germline V gene sequence: CDR1 MNHNS, CDR2 SASEGT. CDR3 sequence (DNA): TGTGCCAGCAGTGAAGGACTCGGGGTGTCTAATGAGCAGTTCTTC. Translating it yields CASSEGLGVSNEQFF.

The chain carries TRBV5-4 and TRBJ2-3; 12 bases align to TRBD2. Germline V gene sequence: CDR1 SGHNT, CDR2 YYREEE (reference sequence). The CDR3 covers 20 residues. J was trimmed by 3 bases and V by 4 bases; bases with no gene match: 18. This chain's CDR3 is CASSPRLAGAKAPRTDTQYF. Written as DNA, the CDR3 is TGTGCCAGCAGCCCAAGACTAGCGGGAGCGAAAGCCCCTCGGACAGATACGCAGTATTTT.

V gene TRBV7-9 combines with J gene TRBJ2-7, with a tentative D call TRBD2 (5 bases). The CDR3 spans 13 residues. Germline assignment: CDR1 SEHNR and CDR2 FQNEAQ (reference sequence). V was shortened by 1 base and J by 7 bases, with 11 bases between the two germline ends. CDR3 sequence reads: CASSLEGVSEQYF. The CDR3 DNA reads as TGTGCCAGCAGCTTAGAGGGAGTCTCTGAGCAGTACTTC.

This clone was detected only once. This sequence joins TRBV2 and TRBJ1-6; 9 bases agree with TRBD1. Germline V gene lookup returns CDR1 SNHLY and CDR2 FYNNEI. V dropped 8 bases and J dropped 7; count of bases not matched to a gene: 15. This CDR3 comprises 17 residues. The CDR3 reads CASSPTTKQGANSPLHF. In DNA, the CDR3 is TGTGCCAGCTCCCCAACCACTAAACAGGGGGCGAATTCACCCCTCCACTTT. Variable domain in full (rest from reference TRBV2 and TRBJ1-6): EPEVTQTPSHQVTQMGQEVILRCVPISNHLYFYWYRQILGQKVEFLVSFYNNEISEKSEIFDDQFSVERPDGSNFTLKIRSTKLEDSAMYFCASSPTTKQGANSPLHFGNGTRLTVT.

The chain combines TRBV12-3 or TRBV12-4 with TRBJ2-7; 9 bases map to TRBD2. The CDR3 totals 13 residues. The J segment lost 4 bases and the V segment lost 8 bases, leaving 6 bases of the junction unmatched. The CDR3 DNA is TGTGCCAGCTGTAGCGGGAGTCGGTACGAGCAGTACTTC. The encoded protein is CASCSGSRYEQYF.

The chain joins TRBV5-5 to TRBJ1-1; D perhaps matches TRBD1 (6 bases). Germline V lookup: CDR1 SGHKS, CDR2 YYEKEE (reference sequence). This CDR3 contains 14 residues. Between the trimmed V and J ends, which lost 2 bases and 4 bases, there was a span of 12 bases. CDR3 nucleotide sequence: TGTGCCAGCAGCTTTTCTACAGGGAGCACTGAAGCTTTCTTT. Translation gives CASSFSTGSTEAFF.

The sample holds many counts of this clone. This sequence joins TRBV6-2 or TRBV6-3 and TRBJ1-2; TRBD1 aligns across 7 bases. Germline V gene sequence: CDR1 MNHEY, CDR2 SVGEGT. There are 13 residues in the CDR3. After removal of 5 bases from V and 6 bases from J, the junction contained 6 bases not matched to a gene. The CDR3 sequence: CASSDPTGNGYTF. The DNA of the CDR3 is TGTGCCAGCAGTGACCCGACAGGGAATGGCTACACCTTC.